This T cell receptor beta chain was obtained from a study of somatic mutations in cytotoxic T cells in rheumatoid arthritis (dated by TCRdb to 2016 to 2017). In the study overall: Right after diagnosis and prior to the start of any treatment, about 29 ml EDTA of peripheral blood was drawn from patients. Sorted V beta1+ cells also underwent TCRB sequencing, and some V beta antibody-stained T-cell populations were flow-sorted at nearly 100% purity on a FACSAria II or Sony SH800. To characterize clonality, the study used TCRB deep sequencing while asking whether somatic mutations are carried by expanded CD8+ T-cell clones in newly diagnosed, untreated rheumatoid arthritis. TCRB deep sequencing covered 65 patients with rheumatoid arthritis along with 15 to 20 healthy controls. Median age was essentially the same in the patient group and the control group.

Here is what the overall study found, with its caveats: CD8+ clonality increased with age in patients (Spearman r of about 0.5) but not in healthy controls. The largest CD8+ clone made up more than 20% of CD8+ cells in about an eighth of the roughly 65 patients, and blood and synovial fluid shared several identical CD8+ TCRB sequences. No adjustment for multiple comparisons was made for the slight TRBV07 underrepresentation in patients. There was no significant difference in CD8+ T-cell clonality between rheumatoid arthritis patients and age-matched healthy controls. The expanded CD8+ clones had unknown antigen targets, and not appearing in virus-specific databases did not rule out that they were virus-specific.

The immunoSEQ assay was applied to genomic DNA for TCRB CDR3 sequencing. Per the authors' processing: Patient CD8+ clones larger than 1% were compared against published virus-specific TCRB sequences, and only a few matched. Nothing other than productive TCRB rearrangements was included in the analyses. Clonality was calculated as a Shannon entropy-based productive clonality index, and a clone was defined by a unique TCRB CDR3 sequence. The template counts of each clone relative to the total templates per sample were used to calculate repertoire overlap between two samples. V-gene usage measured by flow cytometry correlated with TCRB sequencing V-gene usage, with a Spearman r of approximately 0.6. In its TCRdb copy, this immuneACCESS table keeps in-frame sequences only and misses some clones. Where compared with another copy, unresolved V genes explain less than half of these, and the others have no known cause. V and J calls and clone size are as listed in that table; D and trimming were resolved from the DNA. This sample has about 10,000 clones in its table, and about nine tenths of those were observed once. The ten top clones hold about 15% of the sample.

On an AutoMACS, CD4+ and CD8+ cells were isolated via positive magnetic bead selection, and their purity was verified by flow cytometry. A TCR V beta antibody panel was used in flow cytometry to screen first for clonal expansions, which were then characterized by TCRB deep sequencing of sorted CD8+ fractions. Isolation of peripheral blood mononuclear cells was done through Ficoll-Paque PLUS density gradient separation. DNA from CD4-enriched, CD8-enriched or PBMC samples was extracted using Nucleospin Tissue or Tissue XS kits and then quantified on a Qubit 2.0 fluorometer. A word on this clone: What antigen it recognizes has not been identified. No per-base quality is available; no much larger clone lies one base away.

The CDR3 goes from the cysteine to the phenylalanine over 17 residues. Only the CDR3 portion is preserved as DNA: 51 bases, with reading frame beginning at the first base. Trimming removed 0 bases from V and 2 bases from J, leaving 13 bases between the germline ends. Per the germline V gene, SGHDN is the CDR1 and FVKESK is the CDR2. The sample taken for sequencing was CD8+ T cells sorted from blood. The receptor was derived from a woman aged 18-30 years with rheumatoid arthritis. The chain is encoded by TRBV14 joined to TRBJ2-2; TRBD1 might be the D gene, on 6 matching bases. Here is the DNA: TGTGCCAGCAGCCAAGACAGTTGGGGGACAAACACCGGGGAGCTGTTTTTT. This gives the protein CASSQDSWGTNTGELFF.